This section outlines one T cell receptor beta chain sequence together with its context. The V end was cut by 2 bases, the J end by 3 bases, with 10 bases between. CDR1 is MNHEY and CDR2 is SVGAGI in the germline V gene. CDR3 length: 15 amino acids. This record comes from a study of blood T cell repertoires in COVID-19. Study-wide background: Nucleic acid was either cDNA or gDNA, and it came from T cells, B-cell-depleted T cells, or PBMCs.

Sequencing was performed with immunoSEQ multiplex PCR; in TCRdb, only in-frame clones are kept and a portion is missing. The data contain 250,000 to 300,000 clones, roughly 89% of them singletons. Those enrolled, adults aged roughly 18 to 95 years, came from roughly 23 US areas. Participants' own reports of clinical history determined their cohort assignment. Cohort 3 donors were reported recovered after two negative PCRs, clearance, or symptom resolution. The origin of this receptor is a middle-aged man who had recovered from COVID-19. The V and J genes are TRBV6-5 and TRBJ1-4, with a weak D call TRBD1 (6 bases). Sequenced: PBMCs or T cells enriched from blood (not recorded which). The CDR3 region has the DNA TGTGCCAGCAGTTACCGGGGGGCACCTAATGAAAAACTGTTTTTT. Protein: CASSYRGAPNEKLFF.